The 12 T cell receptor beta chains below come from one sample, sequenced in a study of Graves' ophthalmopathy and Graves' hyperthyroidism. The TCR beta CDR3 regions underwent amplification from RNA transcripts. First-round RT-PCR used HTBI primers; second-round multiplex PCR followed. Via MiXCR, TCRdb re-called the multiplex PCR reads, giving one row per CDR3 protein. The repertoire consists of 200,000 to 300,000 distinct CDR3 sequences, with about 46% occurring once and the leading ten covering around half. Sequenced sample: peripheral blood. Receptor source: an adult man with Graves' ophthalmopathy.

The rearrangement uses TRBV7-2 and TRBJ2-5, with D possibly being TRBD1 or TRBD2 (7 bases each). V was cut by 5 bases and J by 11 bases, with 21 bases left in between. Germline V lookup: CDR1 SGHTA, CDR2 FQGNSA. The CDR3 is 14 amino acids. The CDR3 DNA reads TGTGCCAGCAGCCTCCAGGGGGGGACCGATGAGCAGTACTTC. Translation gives CASSLQGGTDEQYF.

The CDR3 spells CSARQGNTGELFF. CDR3 bases: TGCAGCGCAAGACAGGGAAACACCGGGGAGCTGTTTTTT. The chain links TRBV29-1 to TRBJ2-2; 7 bases align to TRBD1. CDR1 is SQVTM, CDR2 ANQGSEA, per germline. The CDR3 is 13 residues long. The J segment lost 2 bases and the V segment lost 7 bases, leaving 4 bases of the junction unmatched.

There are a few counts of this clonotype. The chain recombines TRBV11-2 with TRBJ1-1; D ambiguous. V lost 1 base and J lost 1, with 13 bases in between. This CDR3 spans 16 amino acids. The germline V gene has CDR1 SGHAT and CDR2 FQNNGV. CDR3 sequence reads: CASSLGRPQPNTEAFF. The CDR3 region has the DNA TGTGCCAGCAGCTTAGGGAGGCCACAGCCGAACACTGAAGCTTTCTTT.

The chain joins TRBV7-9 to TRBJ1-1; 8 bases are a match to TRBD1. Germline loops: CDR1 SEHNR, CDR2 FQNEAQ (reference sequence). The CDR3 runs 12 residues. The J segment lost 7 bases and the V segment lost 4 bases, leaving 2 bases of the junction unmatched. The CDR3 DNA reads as TGTGCCAGCAGCTGGGGACAGGTTGAAGCTTTCTTT. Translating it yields CASSWGQVEAFF.

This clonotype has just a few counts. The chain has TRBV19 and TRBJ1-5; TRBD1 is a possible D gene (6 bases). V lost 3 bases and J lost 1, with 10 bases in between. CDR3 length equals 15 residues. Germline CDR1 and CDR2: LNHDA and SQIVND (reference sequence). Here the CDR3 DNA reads TGTGCCAGTAGTATCGAAGGGGGGAGCAATCAGCCCCAGCATTTT. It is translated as CASSIEGGSNQPQHF. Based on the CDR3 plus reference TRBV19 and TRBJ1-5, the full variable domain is DGGITQSPKYLFRKEGQNVTLSCEQNLNHDAMYWYRQDPGQGLRLIYYSQIVNDFQKGDIAEGYSVSREKKESFPLTVTSAQKNPTAFYLCASSIEGGSNQPQHFGDGTRLSIL.

The CDR3 protein is CASSTQARGLQETQYF. In nucleotides, the CDR3 is TGTGCCAGCAGCACCCAAGCCAGGGGACTCCAAGAGACCCAGTACTTC. The chain employs TRBV7-9 and TRBJ2-5; D tentatively fits TRBD1 or TRBD2 (6 bases each). This CDR3 has 16 residues. The germline V gene encodes CDR1 SEHNR and CDR2 FQNEAQ (reference sequence). Trimming took 5 bases from V and 1 from J, leaving 17 bases between them.

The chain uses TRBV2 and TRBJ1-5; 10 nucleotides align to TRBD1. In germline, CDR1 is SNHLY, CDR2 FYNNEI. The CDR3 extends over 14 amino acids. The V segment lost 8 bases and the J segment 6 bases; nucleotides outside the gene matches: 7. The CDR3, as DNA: TGTGCCAGCGGCTGGACAGGGGGAGGTCAGCCCCAGCATTTT. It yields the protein CASGWTGGGQPQHF.

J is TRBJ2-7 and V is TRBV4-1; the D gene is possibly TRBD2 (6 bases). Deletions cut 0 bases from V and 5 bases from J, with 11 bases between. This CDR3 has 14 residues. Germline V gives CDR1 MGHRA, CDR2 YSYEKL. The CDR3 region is CASSQEGRLDEQYF. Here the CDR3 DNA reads TGCGCCAGCAGCCAAGAAGGACGACTAGACGAGCAGTACTTC.

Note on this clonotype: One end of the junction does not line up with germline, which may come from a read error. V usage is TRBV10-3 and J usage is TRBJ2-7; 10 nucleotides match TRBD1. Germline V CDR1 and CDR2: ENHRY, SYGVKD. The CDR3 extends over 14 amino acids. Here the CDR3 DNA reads TGTGCCAGCAGTACCGGGACAGGGGCCTACGAGCAGTACTTC. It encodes CASSTGTGAYEQYF.

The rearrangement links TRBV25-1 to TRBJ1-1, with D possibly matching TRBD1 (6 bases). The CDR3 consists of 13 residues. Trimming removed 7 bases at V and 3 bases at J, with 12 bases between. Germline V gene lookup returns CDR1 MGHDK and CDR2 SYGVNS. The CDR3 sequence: CASTKDSYTEAFF. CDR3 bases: TGTGCCAGCACGAAGGACAGTTACACTGAAGCTTTCTTT.

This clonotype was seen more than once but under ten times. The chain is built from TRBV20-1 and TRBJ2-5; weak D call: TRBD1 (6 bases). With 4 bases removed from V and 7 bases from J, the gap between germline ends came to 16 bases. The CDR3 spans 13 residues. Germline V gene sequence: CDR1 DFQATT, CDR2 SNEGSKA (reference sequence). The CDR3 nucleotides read TGCAGTGCTATCCGGGACAAGCCCCGGACCCAGTACTTC. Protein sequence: CSAIRDKPRTQYF.

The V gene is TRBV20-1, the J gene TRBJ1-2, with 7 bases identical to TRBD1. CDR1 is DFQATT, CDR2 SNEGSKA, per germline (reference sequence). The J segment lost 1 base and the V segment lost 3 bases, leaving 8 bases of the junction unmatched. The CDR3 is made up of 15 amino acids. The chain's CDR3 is CSARGDRDVNYGYTF. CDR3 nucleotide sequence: TGCAGTGCTAGGGGGGACAGAGACGTTAACTATGGCTACACCTTC.